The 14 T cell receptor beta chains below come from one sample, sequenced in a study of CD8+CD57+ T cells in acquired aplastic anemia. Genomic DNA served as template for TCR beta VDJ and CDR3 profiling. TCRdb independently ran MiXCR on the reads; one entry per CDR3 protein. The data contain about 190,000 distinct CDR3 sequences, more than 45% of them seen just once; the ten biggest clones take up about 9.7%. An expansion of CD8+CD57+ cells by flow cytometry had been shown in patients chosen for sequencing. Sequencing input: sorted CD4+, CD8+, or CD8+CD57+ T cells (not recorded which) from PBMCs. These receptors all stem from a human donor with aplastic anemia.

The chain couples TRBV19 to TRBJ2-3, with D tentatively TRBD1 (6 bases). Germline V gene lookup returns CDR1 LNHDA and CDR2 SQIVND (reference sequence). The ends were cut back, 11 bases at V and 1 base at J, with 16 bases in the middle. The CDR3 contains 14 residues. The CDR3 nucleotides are TGTGCCGGTAAACAGGGTTTTCGCACAGATACGCAGTATTTT. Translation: CAGKQGFRTDTQYF.

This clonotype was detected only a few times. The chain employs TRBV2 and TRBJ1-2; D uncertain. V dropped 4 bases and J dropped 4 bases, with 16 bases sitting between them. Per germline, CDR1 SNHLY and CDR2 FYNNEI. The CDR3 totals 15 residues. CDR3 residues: CASSGKSATPYGYTF. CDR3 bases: TGTGCCAGCAGTGGGAAATCCGCTACCCCCTATGGCTACACCTTC. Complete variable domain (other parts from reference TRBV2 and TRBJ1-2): EPEVTQTPSHQVTQMGQEVILRCVPISNHLYFYWYRQILGQKVEFLVSFYNNEISEKSEIFDDQFSVERPDGSNFTLKIRSTKLEDSAMYFCASSGKSATPYGYTFGSGTRLTVV.

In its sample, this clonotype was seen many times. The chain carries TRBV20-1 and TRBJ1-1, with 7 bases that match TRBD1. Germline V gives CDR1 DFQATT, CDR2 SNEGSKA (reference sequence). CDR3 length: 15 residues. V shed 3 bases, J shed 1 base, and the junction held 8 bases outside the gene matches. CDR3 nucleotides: TGCAGTGCTAGGAACAGGGGCCCTCCGAACACTGAAGCTTTCTTT. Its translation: CSARNRGPPNTEAFF.

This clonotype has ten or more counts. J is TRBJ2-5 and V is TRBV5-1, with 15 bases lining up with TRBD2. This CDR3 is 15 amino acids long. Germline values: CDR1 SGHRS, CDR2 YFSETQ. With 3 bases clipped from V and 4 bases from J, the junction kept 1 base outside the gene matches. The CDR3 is CASSWGLAGGETQYF. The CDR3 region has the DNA TGCGCCAGCAGCTGGGGACTAGCGGGAGGAGAGACCCAGTACTTC.

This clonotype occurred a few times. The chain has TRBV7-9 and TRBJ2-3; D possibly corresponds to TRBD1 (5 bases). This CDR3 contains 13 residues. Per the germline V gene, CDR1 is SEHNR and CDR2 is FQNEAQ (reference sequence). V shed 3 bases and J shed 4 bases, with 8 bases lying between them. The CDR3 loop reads CASSFDRADTQYF. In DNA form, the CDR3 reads TGTGCCAGCAGCTTTGACAGAGCAGATACGCAGTATTTT.

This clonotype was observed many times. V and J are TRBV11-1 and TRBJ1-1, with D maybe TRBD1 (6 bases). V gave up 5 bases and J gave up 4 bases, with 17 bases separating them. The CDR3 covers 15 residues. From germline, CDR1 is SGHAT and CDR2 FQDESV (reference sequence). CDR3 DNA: TGTGCCAGCAGCGCCTCACAGGGAGGCGGCACTGAAGCTTTCTTT. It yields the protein CASSASQGGGTEAFF. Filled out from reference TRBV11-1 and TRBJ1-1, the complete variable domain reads EAEVAQSPRYKITEKSQAVAFWCDPISGHATLYWYRQILGQGPELLVQFQDESVVDDSQLPKDRFSAERLKGVDSTLKIQPAELGDSAMYLCASSASQGGGTEAFFGQGTRLTVV.

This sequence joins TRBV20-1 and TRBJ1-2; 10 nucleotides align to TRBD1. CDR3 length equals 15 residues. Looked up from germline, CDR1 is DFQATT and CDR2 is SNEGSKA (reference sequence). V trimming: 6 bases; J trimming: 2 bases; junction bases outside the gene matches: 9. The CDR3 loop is CSAKGQGQANYGYTF. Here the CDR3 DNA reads TGCAGTGCCAAGGGACAGGGGCAAGCAAACTATGGCTACACCTTC.

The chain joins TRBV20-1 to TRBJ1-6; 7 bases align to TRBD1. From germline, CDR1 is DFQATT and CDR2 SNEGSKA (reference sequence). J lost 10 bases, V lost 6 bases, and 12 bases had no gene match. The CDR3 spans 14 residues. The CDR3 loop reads CSARPDRAGSPLHF. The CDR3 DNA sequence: TGCAGTGCCAGACCTGACAGGGCGGGCTCACCCCTCCACTTT.

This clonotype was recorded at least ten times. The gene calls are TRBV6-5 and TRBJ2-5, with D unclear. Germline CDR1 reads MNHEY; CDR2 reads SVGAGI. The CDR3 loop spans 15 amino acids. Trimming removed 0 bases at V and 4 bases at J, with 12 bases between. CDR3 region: CASSYSRQRRETQYF. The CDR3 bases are TGTGCCAGCAGTTACTCGCGCCAGAGACGAGAGACCCAGTACTTC.

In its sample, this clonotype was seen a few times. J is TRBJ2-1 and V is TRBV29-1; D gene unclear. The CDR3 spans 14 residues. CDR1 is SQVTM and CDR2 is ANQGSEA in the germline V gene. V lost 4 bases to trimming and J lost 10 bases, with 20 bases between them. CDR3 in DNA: TGCAGCGTTGTTGTCGAAATGGTGTTTGGCGAGCAGTTCTTC. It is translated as CSVVVEMVFGEQFF.

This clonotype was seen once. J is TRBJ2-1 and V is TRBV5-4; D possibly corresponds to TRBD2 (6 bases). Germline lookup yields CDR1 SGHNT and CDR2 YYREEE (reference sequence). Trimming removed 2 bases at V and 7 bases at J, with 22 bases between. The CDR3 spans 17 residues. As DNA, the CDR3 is TGTGCCAGCAGCTTAGGACCTAGCGCCCAAGGGTTTAATGAGCAGTTCTTC. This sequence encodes CASSLGPSAQGFNEQFF.

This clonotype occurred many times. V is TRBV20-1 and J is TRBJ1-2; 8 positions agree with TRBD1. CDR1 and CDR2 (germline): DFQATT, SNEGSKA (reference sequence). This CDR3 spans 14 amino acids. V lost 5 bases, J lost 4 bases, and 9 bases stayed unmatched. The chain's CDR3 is CSADDRGRGYGYTF. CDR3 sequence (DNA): TGCAGTGCTGACGACAGGGGTCGGGGCTATGGCTACACCTTC.

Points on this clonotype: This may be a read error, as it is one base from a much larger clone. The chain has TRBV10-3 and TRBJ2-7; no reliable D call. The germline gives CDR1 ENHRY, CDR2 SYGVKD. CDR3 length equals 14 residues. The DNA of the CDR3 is TGTGCCAGCCTAAAGGACCCCGGGCGCGGAGAGCAGTGCTTC. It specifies CASLKDPGRGEQCF.

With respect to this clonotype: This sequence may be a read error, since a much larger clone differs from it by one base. The CDR3 reads CASSVSGVAPGELFF. The CDR3 DNA reads TGCGCCAGCAGCGTATCAGGGGTCGCCCCCGGGGAGCTGTTTTTT. The chain couples TRBV5-1 to TRBJ2-2, with D perhaps matching TRBD1 (6 bases). The CDR3 has 15 residues. Germline CDR1 is SGHRS and CDR2 is YFSETQ. The V end lost 4 bases, the J end lost 6 bases, and 16 bases lay between the germline ends.